This entry concerns a single T cell receptor (beta chain). Its specificity is unknown. This specimen comes from a study of T cell repertoires in cytomegalovirus infection. Study-wide background: Selection of CMV epitopes for the study included recently identified HLA-C-restricted and well-studied HLA-B-restricted ones. Public signatures in TCR beta pointed to CMV infection and matching HLA type. Findings of the study overall: Clonotypes of TCR beta that were HLA-C-restricted and CMV-specific dominated the ex vivo response. Carriage of CMV together with the relevant HLA was identifiable through cumulative public TCR beta family frequency.

This CDR3 spans 14 amino acids. V shed 6 bases, J shed 2 bases, and the junction held 2 bases outside the gene matches. Germline CDR1 reads SGHDT; CDR2 reads YYEEEE. A single record per CDR3 protein comes from TCRdb applying MiXCR to the reads. The table lists 200,000 to 250,000 distinct CDR3 sequences, around 40% of them singletons. The input for sequencing was CD8+ T cells from cultured PBMCs, taken from culture after CMV antigen stimulation. The V call is TRBV5-6, the J call TRBJ2-5; 12 nucleotides match TRBD2. The TCR originated in a human donor in good health (CMV status not recorded). Some clones in this sample may be carry-over from other donors' samples. The CDR3 nucleotides read TGTGCCAGCATGACTAGCGGGAGTCAAGAGACCCAGTACTTC. Translating gives CASMTSGSQETQYF.